This TCR beta chain comes out of a study of blood T cell repertoires in COVID-19. In the study overall: Samples of COVID-19 (acute and convalescent) were obtained from the United States, Italy and Spain. The analysed material was cDNA or gDNA that came from T cells, B-cell-depleted T cells, or PBMCs.

Trimming cost V 8 bases and J 8 bases, with 10 bases left between them. CDR3 length: 10 residues. Germline V CDR1 and CDR2: MDHEN, SYDVKM. In the original analysis: For nucleated cells, counts were estimated from reference gene primer amplification. The repertoire was sequenced with immunoSEQ multiplex PCR; TCRdb's copy has only in-frame clones and lacks some. V and J calls and clone size are those listed in that table; D and trimming were worked out from the DNA. In the table there are approximately 38,000 clones, 80% to 90% of which are singletons. The sequence came from a man younger than 45 with active or convalescent COVID-19. The sequenced sample consisted of peripheral blood. This sequence joins TRBV28 and TRBJ2-7; weak D call: TRBD2 (5 bases). CDR3 bases: TGTGCCAGCGGAGGCCCCAAGCAGTACGTC. Encoded protein: CASGGPKQYV.